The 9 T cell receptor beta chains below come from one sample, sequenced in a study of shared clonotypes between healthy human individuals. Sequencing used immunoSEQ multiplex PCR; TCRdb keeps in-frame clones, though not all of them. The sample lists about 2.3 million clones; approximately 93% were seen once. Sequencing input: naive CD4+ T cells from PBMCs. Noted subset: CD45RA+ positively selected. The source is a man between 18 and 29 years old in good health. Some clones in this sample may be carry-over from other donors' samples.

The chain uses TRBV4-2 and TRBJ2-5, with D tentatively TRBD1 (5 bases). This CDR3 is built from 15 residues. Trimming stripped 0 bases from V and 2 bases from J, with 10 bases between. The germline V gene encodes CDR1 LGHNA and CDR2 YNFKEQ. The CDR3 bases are TGTGCCAGCAGCCAAGATACAGGACAACAAGAGACCCAGTACTTC. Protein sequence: CASSQDTGQQETQYF.

The CDR3 sequence: CASSLDRGEGTQYF. Here the CDR3 DNA reads TGCGCCAGCAGCTTGGACAGGGGTGAAGGGACCCAGTACTTC. The rearrangement links TRBV5-1 to TRBJ2-5; 7 nucleotides match TRBD1. The CDR3 consists of 14 residues. Looked up from germline, CDR1 is SGHRS and CDR2 is YFSETQ. V trimming: 0 bases; J trimming: 7 bases; junction bases outside the gene matches: 6.

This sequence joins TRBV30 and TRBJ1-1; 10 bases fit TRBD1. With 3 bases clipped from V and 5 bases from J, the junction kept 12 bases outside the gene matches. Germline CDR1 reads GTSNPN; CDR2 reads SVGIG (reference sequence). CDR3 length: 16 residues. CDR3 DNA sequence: TGTGCCTGGAGGGAGACAGGGGGCAGATTGACGACTGAAGCTTTCTTT. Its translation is CAWRETGGRLTTEAFF.

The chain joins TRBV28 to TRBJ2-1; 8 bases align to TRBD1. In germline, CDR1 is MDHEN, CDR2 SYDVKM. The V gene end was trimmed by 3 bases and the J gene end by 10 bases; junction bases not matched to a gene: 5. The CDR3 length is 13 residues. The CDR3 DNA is TGTGCCAGCAGTTTCCCCGGGACAGGAGAGCAGTTCTTC. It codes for CASSFPGTGEQFF.

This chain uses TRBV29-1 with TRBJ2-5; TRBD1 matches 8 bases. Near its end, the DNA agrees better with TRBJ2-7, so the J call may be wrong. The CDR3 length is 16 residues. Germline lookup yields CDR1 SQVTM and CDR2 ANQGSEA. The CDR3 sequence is CSVLSFSGTGSYEQYF. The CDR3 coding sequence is TGCAGCGTTTTATCCTTTTCCGGGACAGGATCCTACGAGCAGTACTTC.

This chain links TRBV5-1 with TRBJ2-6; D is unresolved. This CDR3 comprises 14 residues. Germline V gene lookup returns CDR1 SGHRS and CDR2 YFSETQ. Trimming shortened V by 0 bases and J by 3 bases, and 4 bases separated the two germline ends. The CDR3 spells CASSLDRGANVLTF. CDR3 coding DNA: TGCGCCAGCAGCTTGGATCGTGGGGCCAACGTCCTGACTTTC.

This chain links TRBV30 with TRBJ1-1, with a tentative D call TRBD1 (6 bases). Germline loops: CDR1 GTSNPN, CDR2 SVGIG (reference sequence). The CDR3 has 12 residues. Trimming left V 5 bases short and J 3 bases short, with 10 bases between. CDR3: CAWVGGYTEAFF. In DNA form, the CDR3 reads TGTGCCTGGGTGGGGGGCTACACTGAAGCTTTCTTT.

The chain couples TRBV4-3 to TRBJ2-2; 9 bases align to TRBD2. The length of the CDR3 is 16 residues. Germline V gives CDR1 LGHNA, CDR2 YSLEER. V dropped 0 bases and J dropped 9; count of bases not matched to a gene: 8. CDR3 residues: CASSQDPLAGYRELFF. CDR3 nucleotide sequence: TGCGCCAGCAGCCAAGATCCCCTAGCGGGGTACCGGGAGCTGTTTTTT.

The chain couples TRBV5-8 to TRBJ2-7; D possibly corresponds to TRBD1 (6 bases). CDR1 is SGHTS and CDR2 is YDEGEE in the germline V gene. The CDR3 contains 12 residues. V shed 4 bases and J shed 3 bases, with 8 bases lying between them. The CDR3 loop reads CASSARGYEQYF. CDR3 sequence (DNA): TGTGCCAGCAGCGCCAGGGGCTACGAGCAGTACTTC. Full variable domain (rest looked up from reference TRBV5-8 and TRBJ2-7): EAGVTQSPTHLIKTRGQQATLRCSPISGHTSVYWYQQALGLGLQFLLWYDEGEERNRGNFPPRFSGRQFPNYSSELNVNALELEDSALYLCASSARGYEQYFGPGTRLTVT.